The 26 T cell receptor beta chains below were found in one sample sequenced in a study of blood T cell repertoires in COVID-19. Some clones are missing from TCRdb's copy, which holds only in-frame ones; the method was immunoSEQ multiplex PCR. The sample lists 330,000 or so clones, around 87% occurring once. Sequencing was done on a sample of PBMCs or T cells enriched from blood (not recorded which). These receptors came from a man aged 35 to 55 in a cohort exposed to, infected with or recovered from COVID-19 (not recorded which).

The V and J genes are TRBV30 and TRBJ1-2; D gene unclear. Per germline, CDR1 GTSNPN and CDR2 SVGIG (reference sequence). CDR3 length: 14 residues. V lost 4 bases and J lost 0, with 12 bases in between. The CDR3 sequence is CAWMGSRTNYGYTF. The CDR3 DNA reads as TGTGCCTGGATGGGCAGCCGAACTAACTATGGCTACACCTTC.

The chain employs TRBV5-4 and TRBJ2-7, with 11 bases that match TRBD1. Germline assignment: CDR1 SGHNT and CDR2 YYREEE (reference sequence). The V gene end was trimmed by 4 bases and the J gene end by 2 bases; junction bases not matched to a gene: 5. CDR3 length equals 15 residues. CDR3 coding DNA: TGTGCCAGCAGCCTGGACAGGGGGCTTACCTACGAGCAGTACTTC. Translated: CASSLDRGLTYEQYF.

The rearrangement links TRBV7-9 to TRBJ1-5; 8 bases line up with TRBD1. The V gene end was trimmed by 1 base and the J gene end by 5 bases; junction bases not matched to a gene: 7. This CDR3 is 16 amino acids long. Per germline, CDR1 SEHNR and CDR2 FQNEAQ (reference sequence). The CDR3 spells CASSLGGQGSDQPQHF. CDR3 sequence (DNA): TGTGCCAGCAGCTTAGGAGGACAGGGAAGCGATCAGCCCCAGCATTTT. Filled out from reference TRBV7-9 and TRBJ1-5, the complete variable domain reads DTGVSQNPRHKITKRGQNVTFRCDPISEHNRLYWYRQTLGQGPEFLTYFQNEAQLEKSRLLSDRFSAERPKGSFSTLEIQRTEQGDSAMYLCASSLGGQGSDQPQHFGDGTRLSIL.

V is TRBV25-1 and J is TRBJ2-1, with TRBD2 matching 10 bases. Germline V gene data show CDR1 as MGHDK and CDR2 as SYGVNS. The CDR3 has 15 residues. The V segment lost 2 bases and the J segment 10 bases; nucleotides outside the gene matches: 8. The CDR3 region has the DNA TGTGCCAGCAGTGAAGGGCTAGCGGGAGTTCGGGAGCAGTTCTTC. It yields the protein CASSEGLAGVREQFF.

Only a few counts were recorded for this clone. The V call is TRBV5-1, the J call TRBJ1-5, with D possibly TRBD1 on 5 matching bases. The CDR3 sequence is 15 residues long. Trimming removed 4 bases at V and 0 bases at J, with 11 bases between. Germline V gives CDR1 SGHRS, CDR2 YFSETQ. The CDR3 DNA sequence: TGCGCCAGCAGCCCGGACATATATAGCAATCAGCCCCAGCATTTT. Its translation is CASSPDIYSNQPQHF. Together with reference TRBV5-1 and TRBJ1-5, the CDR3 gives the full variable domain: KAGVTQTPRYLIKTRGQQVTLSCSPISGHRSVSWYQQTPGQGLQFLFEYFSETQRNKGNFPGRFSGRQFSNSRSEMNVSTLELGDSALYLCASSPDIYSNQPQHFGDGTRLSIL.

The chain combines TRBV19 with TRBJ1-1; D is unclear. CDR3 length: 13 residues. Trimming pared 5 bases from V and 2 bases from J, leaving 9 bases between. CDR1 is LNHDA, CDR2 SQIVND, per germline (reference sequence). CDR3: CASSARTNTEAFF. CDR3 DNA sequence: TGTGCCAGTAGTGCGCGTACTAACACTGAAGCTTTCTTT. The full variable domain, its missing parts supplied by reference TRBV19 and TRBJ1-1, is DGGITQSPKYLFRKEGQNVTLSCEQNLNHDAMYWYRQDPGQGLRLIYYSQIVNDFQKGDIAEGYSVSREKKESFPLTVTSAQKNPTAFYLCASSARTNTEAFFGQGTRLTVV.

This CDR3 is CASSQAGTGYGELFF. The CDR3 nucleotides read TGTGCCAGCAGCCAAGCTGGGACAGGGTACGGGGAGCTGTTTTTT. The chain recombines TRBV4-2 with TRBJ2-2; 9 nucleotides align to TRBD1. From germline, CDR1 is LGHNA and CDR2 YNFKEQ. V shed 1 base, J shed 7 bases, and the junction held 4 bases outside the gene matches. The CDR3 sequence is 15 residues long.

Comment on this clone: The sample contains more than one DNA sequence encoding this CDR3. The chain has TRBV18 and TRBJ2-7, with TRBD2 matching over 10 bases. The CDR3 is made up of 14 amino acids. Germline CDR1 reads KGHSH; CDR2 reads LQKENI. J lost 5 bases, V lost 2 bases, and 3 bases had no gene match. The chain's CDR3 is CASSPGLAGDEQYF. The CDR3 DNA sequence: TGTGCCAGCTCACCAGGCCTAGCGGGAGACGAGCAGTACTTC. Drawing the rest from reference TRBV18 and TRBJ2-7, the complete variable domain is NAGVMQNPRHLVRRRGQEARLRCSPMKGHSHVYWYRQLPEEGLKFMVYLQKENIIDESGMPKERFSAEFPKEGPSILRIQQVVRGDSAAYFCASSPGLAGDEQYFGPGTRLTVT.

J is TRBJ2-1 and V is TRBV30; 9 bases align to TRBD2. This CDR3 spans 14 amino acids. The ends lost 2 bases at V and 9 bases at J; junction bases unmatched: 8. Germline V gives CDR1 GTSNPN, CDR2 SVGIG (reference sequence). CDR3 nucleotides: TGTGCCTGGAGTCCGCCGGGACTAGCTGTTGAGCAGTTCTTC. Translating it yields CAWSPPGLAVEQFF.

The V and J genes are TRBV14 and TRBJ2-1; 13 bases match TRBD2. Germline V CDR1 and CDR2: SGHDN, FVKESK. The CDR3 runs 16 residues. V lost 4 bases, J lost 8 bases, and 8 bases stayed unmatched. Here the CDR3 reads CASSPMGLAGIDEQFF. For the CDR3, the DNA is TGTGCCAGCAGCCCAATGGGACTAGCGGGAATCGATGAGCAGTTCTTC.

The J gene is TRBJ2-7, the V gene TRBV20-1, with 7 nucleotides matching TRBD2. V lost 3 bases and J lost 0; bases outside the gene matches: 8. The CDR3 sequence is 15 residues long. CDR1 is DFQATT and CDR2 is SNEGSKA in the germline V gene (reference sequence). The CDR3 loop reads CSASLDGRNSYEQYF. Written as DNA, the CDR3 is TGCAGTGCTAGTCTGGACGGGAGGAACTCCTACGAGCAGTACTTC.

The chain carries TRBV11-2 and TRBJ2-3; D might be TRBD1 (6 bases). This CDR3 has 16 amino acids. With 1 base removed from V and 1 base from J, the gap between germline ends came to 12 bases. Looked up from germline, CDR1 is SGHAT and CDR2 is FQNNGV. The CDR3 loop reads CASSLVGGFRTDTQYF. DNA for the CDR3: TGTGCCAGCAGCTTAGTAGGGGGATTCCGCACAGATACGCAGTATTTT.

The V gene is TRBV13, the J gene TRBJ2-5, with 9 bases identical to TRBD2. The CDR3 spans 15 residues. J lost 2 bases, V lost 4 bases, and 5 bases had no gene match. Germline V lookup: CDR1 PRHDT, CDR2 FYEKMQ (reference sequence). The CDR3 nucleotides read TGTGCCAGCAGCTCTAAGCGGGGGGTACAAGAGACCCAGTACTTC. This translates into CASSSKRGVQETQYF.

J is TRBJ1-5 and V is TRBV28, with 8 bases aligning to TRBD1. Unmatched junction bases numbered 6, after V lost 2 bases and J lost 3 bases. Germline CDR1 MDHEN, CDR2 SYDVKM. This CDR3 spans 16 amino acids. CDR3 nucleotide sequence: TGTGCCAGCAGTTTAGTTGCGACAGGGGCCAATCAGCCCCAGCATTTT. It encodes CASSLVATGANQPQHF.

This chain joins TRBV7-9 and TRBJ1-1, with D perhaps matching TRBD1 (5 bases). Germline V lookup: CDR1 SEHNR, CDR2 FQNEAQ (reference sequence). Trimming pared 7 bases from V and 1 base from J, leaving 13 bases between. The CDR3 contains 14 residues. The CDR3 coding sequence is TGTGCCAGCAACGAGCTAGACAGGAACACTGAAGCTTTCTTT. This encodes CASNELDRNTEAFF.

The rearrangement joins TRBV10-3 to TRBJ2-7, with TRBD1 matching 7 bases. The CDR3 consists of 14 residues. Trimming removed 6 bases from V and 4 bases from J; junction bases left unmatched: 9. CDR1 is ENHRY and CDR2 is SYGVKD in the germline V gene. Here the CDR3 DNA reads TGTGCCATCAGGGGCTCACGACAGGGTTACGAGCAGTACTTC. The encoded protein is CAIRGSRQGYEQYF.

The chain links TRBV5-4 to TRBJ2-2; 7 bases align to TRBD1. The CDR3 runs 16 residues. V trimming: 1 base; J trimming: 4 bases; junction bases outside the gene matches: 7. From germline, CDR1 is SGHNT and CDR2 YYREEE (reference sequence). The CDR3 nucleotides read TGTGCCAGCAGCTTGAATAGGGGGCAATTCACCGGGGAGCTGTTTTTT. The encoded protein is CASSLNRGQFTGELFF.

This chain connects TRBV5-1 to TRBJ2-1; D may be TRBD2 (7 bases). V lost 4 bases and J 10 bases, leaving 24 bases between the germline ends. CDR3 size: 16 residues. Germline V CDR1 and CDR2: SGHRS, YFSETQ. This CDR3 is CASSPRGLGGKVEQFF. CDR3 bases: TGCGCCAGCAGCCCTAGAGGACTAGGGGGGAAAGTGGAGCAGTTCTTC.

The rearrangement links TRBV10-3 to TRBJ2-5; 10 bases align to TRBD2. Trimming took 9 bases from V and 5 from J; bases not matched to a gene: 6. CDR3 length: 13 amino acids. Per the germline V gene, CDR1 is ENHRY and CDR2 is SYGVKD. The CDR3 DNA is TGTGCCATGGGACTAGCGCTAGGGGAGACCCAGTACTTC. Protein: CAMGLALGETQYF.

The V and J genes are TRBV27 and TRBJ2-7; TRBD2 agrees at 7 bases. With 6 bases clipped from V and 0 bases from J, the junction kept 8 bases outside the gene matches. The CDR3 has 15 amino acids. CDR1 and CDR2 from the germline V gene are MNHEY and SMNVEV (reference sequence). CDR3 nucleotide sequence: TGTGCCAGCAGAGTAGCGGGTACGAGCTCCTACGAGCAGTACTTC. Translated: CASRVAGTSSYEQYF.

The genes are TRBV7-9 and TRBJ2-1; 9 nucleotides match TRBD2. The V gene's germline CDR1 is SEHNR and CDR2 FQNEAQ (reference sequence). V was clipped by 5 bases and J by 6 bases; unmatched bases: 8. CDR3 size: 15 residues. CDR3 protein: CASSPPGLASNEQFF. DNA of the CDR3: TGTGCCAGCAGCCCCCCGGGACTAGCTTCCAATGAGCAGTTCTTC.

This chain links TRBV7-9 with TRBJ1-2; TRBD1 agrees at 9 bases. Germline trimming cut 1 base from V and 8 bases from J; bases unmatched to any gene: 8. The length of the CDR3 is 15 residues. Germline V gene data show CDR1 as SEHNR and CDR2 as FQNEAQ (reference sequence). The CDR3 loop is CASSLVLGQGLGYTF. The CDR3 nucleotides are TGTGCCAGCAGCTTAGTTCTGGGACAGGGATTAGGCTACACCTTC.

The chain recombines TRBV5-1 with TRBJ1-2; 9 positions agree with TRBD1. The CDR3 runs to 15 residues. Germline values: CDR1 SGHRS, CDR2 YFSETQ. V lost 4 bases to trimming and J lost 2 bases; unmatched junction nucleotides: 6. The CDR3 spells CASSQGQGDNYGYTF. CDR3 nucleotides: TGCGCCAGCAGCCAGGGACAGGGAGACAACTATGGCTACACCTTC.

This clone showed up just a few times. The chain recombines TRBV10-1 with TRBJ2-5; TRBD2 aligns across 14 bases. The germline V gene encodes CDR1 WNHNN and CDR2 SYGVQD (reference sequence). This CDR3 is built from 16 residues. V lost 6 bases to trimming and J lost 5 bases; unmatched junction nucleotides: 8. For the CDR3, the DNA is TGCGCCAGCAGCCCCGGGACTAGCGGGAGCGGGGAGACCCAGTACTTC. It translates to CASSPGTSGSGETQYF.

The chain joins TRBV2 to TRBJ2-1, with TRBD1 matching over 9 bases. J was trimmed by 8 bases and V by 7 bases; bases with no gene match: 9. Germline lookup yields CDR1 SNHLY and CDR2 FYNNEI. There are 14 residues in the CDR3. The CDR3, as DNA: TGTGCCAGCACTCTGGGACAGGGACTTGATGAGCAGTTCTTC. Its translation: CASTLGQGLDEQFF.

The chain recombines TRBV10-2 with TRBJ1-2, with D unclear. The CDR3 consists of 11 residues. The V end lost 3 bases, the J end lost 9 bases, and 8 bases lay between the germline ends. Germline V CDR1 and CDR2: WSHSY, SAAADI. CDR3 sequence: CASSDSLSYTF. In DNA form, the CDR3 reads TGCGCCAGCAGTGATTCTTTAAGCTACACCTTC.